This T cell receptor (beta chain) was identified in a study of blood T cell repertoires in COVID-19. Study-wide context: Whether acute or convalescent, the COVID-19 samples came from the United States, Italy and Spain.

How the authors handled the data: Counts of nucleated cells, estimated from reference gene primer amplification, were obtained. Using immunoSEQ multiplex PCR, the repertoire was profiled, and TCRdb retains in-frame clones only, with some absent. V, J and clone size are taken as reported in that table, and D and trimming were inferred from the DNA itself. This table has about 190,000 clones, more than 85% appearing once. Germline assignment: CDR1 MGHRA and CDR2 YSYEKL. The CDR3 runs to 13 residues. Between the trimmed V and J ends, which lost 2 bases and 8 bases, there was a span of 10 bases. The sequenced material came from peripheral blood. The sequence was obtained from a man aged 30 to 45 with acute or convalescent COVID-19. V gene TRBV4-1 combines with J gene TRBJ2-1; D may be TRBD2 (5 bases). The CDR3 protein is CASSQKRDDEQFF. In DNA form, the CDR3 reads TGCGCCAGCAGCCAAAAGAGGGATGATGAGCAGTTCTTC.